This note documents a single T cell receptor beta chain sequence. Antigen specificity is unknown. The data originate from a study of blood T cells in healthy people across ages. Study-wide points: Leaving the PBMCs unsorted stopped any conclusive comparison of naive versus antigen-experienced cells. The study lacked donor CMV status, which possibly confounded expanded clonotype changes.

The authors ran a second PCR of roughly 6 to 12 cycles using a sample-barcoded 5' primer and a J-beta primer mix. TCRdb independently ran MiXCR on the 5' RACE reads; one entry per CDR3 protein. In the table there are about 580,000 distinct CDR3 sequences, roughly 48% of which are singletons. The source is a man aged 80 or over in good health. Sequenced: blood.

The CDR3 DNA is TGCAGCGTTGGGGGGACAGGGAGTGAAAAACTGTTTTTT. Translated: CSVGGTGSEKLFF. The V gene is TRBV29-1, the J gene TRBJ1-4; TRBD1 agrees at 9 bases. CDR1 and CDR2 (germline): SQVTM, ANQGSEA. This CDR3 has 13 amino acids. V shed 4 bases and J 7 bases; nucleotides not matched to a gene: 4.